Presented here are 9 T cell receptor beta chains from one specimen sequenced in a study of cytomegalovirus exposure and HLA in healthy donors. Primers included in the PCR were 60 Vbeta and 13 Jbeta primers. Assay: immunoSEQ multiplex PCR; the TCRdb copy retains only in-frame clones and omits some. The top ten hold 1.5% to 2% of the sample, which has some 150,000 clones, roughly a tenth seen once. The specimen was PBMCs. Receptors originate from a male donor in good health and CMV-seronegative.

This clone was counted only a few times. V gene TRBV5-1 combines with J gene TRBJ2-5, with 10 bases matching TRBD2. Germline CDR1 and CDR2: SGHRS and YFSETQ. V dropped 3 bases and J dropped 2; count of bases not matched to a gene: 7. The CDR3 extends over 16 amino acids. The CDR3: CASSSGTSALQETQYF. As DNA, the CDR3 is TGCGCCAGCAGCTCGGGGACTAGCGCCCTACAAGAGACCCAGTACTTC.

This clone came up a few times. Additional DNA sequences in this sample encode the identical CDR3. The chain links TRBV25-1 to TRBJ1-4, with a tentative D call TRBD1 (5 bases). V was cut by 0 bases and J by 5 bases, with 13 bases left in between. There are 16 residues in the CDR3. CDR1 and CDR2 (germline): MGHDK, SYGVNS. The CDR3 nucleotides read TGTGCCAGCAGTGAATATAATGGGGCACAAAATGAAAAACTGTTTTTT. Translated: CASSEYNGAQNEKLFF. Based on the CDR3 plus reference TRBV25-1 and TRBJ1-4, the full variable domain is EADIYQTPRYLVIGTGKKITLECSQTMGHDKMYWYQQDPGMELHLIHYSYGVNSTEKGDLSSESTVSRIRTEHFPLTLESARPSHTSQYLCASSEYNGAQNEKLFFGSGTQLSVL.

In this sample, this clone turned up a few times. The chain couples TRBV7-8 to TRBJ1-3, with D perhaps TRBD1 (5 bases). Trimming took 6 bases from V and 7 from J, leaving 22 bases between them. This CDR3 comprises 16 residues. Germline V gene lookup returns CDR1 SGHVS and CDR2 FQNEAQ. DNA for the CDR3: TGTGCCAGCAGAAAACGGGACTTTGGGGGTAACAACACCATATATTTT. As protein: CASRKRDFGGNNTIYF. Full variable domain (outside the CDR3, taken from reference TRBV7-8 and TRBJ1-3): GAGVSQSPRYKVAKRGQDVALRCDPISGHVSLFWYQQALGQGPEFLTYFQNEAQLDKSGLPSDRFFAERPEGSVSTLKIQRTQQEDSAVYLCASRKRDFGGNNTIYFGEGSWLTVV.

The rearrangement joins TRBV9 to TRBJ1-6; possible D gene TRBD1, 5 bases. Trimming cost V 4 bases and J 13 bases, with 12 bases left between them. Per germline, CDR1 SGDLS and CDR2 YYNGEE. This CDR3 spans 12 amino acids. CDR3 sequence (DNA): TGTGCCAGCAGCCCCCAGGGTGCGCCCCTCCACTTT. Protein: CASSPQGAPLHF. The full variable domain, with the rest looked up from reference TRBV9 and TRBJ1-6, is DSGVTQTPKHLITATGQRVTLRCSPRSGDLSVYWYQQSLDQGLQFLIQYYNGEERAKGNILERFSAQQFPDLHSELNLSSLELGDSALYFCASSPQGAPLHFGNGTRLTVT.

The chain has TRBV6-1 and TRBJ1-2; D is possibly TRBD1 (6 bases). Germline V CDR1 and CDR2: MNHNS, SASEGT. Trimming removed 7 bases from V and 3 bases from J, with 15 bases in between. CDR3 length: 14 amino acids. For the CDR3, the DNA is TGTGCCAGCACCCGAAACAGGGACGACTATGGCTACACCTTC. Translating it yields CASTRNRDDYGYTF.

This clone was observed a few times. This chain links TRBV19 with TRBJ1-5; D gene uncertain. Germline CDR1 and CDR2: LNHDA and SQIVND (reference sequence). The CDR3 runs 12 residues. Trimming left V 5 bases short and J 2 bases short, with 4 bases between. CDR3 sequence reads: CASSYGNQPQHF. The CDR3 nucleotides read TGTGCCAGTAGTTATGGCAATCAGCCCCAGCATTTT.

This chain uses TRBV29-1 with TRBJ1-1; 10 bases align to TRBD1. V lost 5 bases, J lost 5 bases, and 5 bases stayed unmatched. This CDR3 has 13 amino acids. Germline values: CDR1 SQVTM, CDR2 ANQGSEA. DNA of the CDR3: TGCAGCGTTTCGACAGGGGGCGGGACTGAAGCTTTCTTT. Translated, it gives CSVSTGGGTEAFF. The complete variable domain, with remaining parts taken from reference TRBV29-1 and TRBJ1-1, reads SAVISQKPSRDICQRGTSLTIQCQVDSQVTMMFWYRQQPGQSLTLIATANQGSEATYESGFVIDKFPISRPNLTFSTLTVSNMSPEDSSIYLCSVSTGGGTEAFFGQGTRLTVV.

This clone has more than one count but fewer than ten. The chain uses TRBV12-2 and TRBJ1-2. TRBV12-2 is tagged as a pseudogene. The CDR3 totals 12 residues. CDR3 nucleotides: TGTGCAAGTCGACCACACTCCGGGGGCTACACCTTC. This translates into CASRPHSGGYTF.

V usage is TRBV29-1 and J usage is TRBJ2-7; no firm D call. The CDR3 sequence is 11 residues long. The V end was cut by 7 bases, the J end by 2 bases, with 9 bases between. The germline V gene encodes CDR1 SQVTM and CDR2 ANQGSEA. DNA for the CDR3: TGCAGCGGCCCCGCGGCCTACGAGCAGTACTTC. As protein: CSGPAAYEQYF.